The next 13 T cell receptor beta chains were all read from a single sample in a study of T-cell memory formation after mild COVID-19. TCRdb ran MiXCR on the 5' RACE reads and lists one entry per CDR3 protein. Among about 320,000 distinct CDR3 sequences, more than 13% were seen once, and the ten largest hold around a fifth. The sample taken for sequencing was PBMCs or a T cell subset sorted from them (not recorded which). The origin of the receptors is a man in his late teens or twenties who had mild COVID-19 (a few samples of this study predate the infection). Cell type and time point are not known.

This clonotype was counted a few times. The rearrangement links TRBV19 to TRBJ2-6, with D possibly TRBD1 on 5 matching bases. The length of the CDR3 is 16 residues. Germline V gives CDR1 LNHDA, CDR2 SQIVND (reference sequence). Trimming stripped 0 bases from V and 8 bases from J, with 14 bases between. The CDR3 spells CASSIDGQGRTNVLTF. The CDR3 bases are TGTGCCAGTAGTATAGATGGGCAGGGAAGGACCAACGTCCTGACTTTC.

The V call is TRBV6-2 or TRBV6-3, the J call TRBJ1-2; 7 nucleotides agree with TRBD1. The V segment lost 5 bases and the J segment 3 bases; nucleotides outside the gene matches: 18. The CDR3 contains 18 residues. Germline CDR1 is MNHEY and CDR2 is SVGEGT. CDR3: CASSTRTGGLDSHYGYTF. In DNA form, the CDR3 reads TGTGCCAGCAGTACCCGGACAGGCGGTCTAGATTCGCACTATGGCTACACCTTC.

The sample holds a few counts of this clonotype. The chain uses TRBV5-1 and TRBJ2-7; no firm D call. Deletions cut 4 bases from V and 2 bases from J, with 10 bases between. The CDR3 totals 13 residues. Per germline, CDR1 SGHRS and CDR2 YFSETQ. The CDR3 DNA is TGCGCCAGCAGCCAGATACCTACCTACGAGCAGTACGTC. Its protein product is CASSQIPTYEQYV.

This clonotype was picked up a small number of times. The rearrangement links TRBV5-1 to TRBJ2-1, with TRBD1 matching over 9 bases. CDR1 is SGHRS and CDR2 is YFSETQ in the germline V gene. The CDR3 length is 17 residues. With V trimmed by 0 bases and J by 5 bases, 9 bases remained unmatched. CDR3 bases: TGCGCCAGCAGCTTGGTACCAACGGGACAGGGCCACAATGAGCAGTTCTTC. Translating gives CASSLVPTGQGHNEQFF.

This clonotype was seen a handful of times. The J gene is TRBJ2-2, the V gene TRBV14; D call uncertain. The ends were cut back, 4 bases at V and 4 bases at J, with 16 bases in the middle. Per germline, CDR1 SGHDN and CDR2 FVKESK. There are 16 residues in the CDR3. The CDR3 DNA follows: TGTGCCAGCAGCCTAGCCGGAAGCCAGATCACCGGGGAGCTGTTTTTT. Its translation is CASSLAGSQITGELFF.

This clonotype was found a few times. This chain uses TRBV7-3 with TRBJ2-7; either TRBD1 or TRBD2 may fit D (7 bases each). Per the germline V gene, CDR1 is SGHTA and CDR2 is FQGTGA. V was pared by 4 bases and J by 7 bases, with 17 bases between. The CDR3 is 14 residues long. This chain's CDR3 is CASSSRQGGGEQYF. The CDR3 nucleotides read TGTGCCAGCAGCTCCAGACAGGGAGGGGGGGAGCAGTACTTC.

The rearrangement links TRBV4-1 to TRBJ2-4, with D possibly being TRBD2 (5 bases). The CDR3 runs to 14 residues. V was shortened by 4 bases and J by 8 bases, with 15 bases between the two germline ends. Germline-derived CDR1 and CDR2 are MGHRA and YSYEKL. The CDR3 protein is CASSLGVVEDIQYF. CDR3 in DNA: TGCGCCAGCAGCCTCGGAGTGGTGGAGGACATTCAGTACTTC.

The sample holds a few counts of this clonotype. The chain combines TRBV6-1 with TRBJ1-5, with D possibly being TRBD1 (5 bases). The CDR3 is made up of 14 amino acids. V lost 3 bases, J lost 11 bases, and 17 bases lay in between. CDR1 and CDR2 from the germline V gene are MNHNS and SASEGT. CDR3 in amino acids: CASSDRGGGASQHF. In DNA form, the CDR3 reads TGTGCCAGCAGTGATAGGGGAGGAGGGGCATCCCAGCATTTT.

This rearrangement joins TRBV7-2 to TRBJ2-3; no firm D call. V was cut by 4 bases and J by 4 bases, with 6 bases left in between. Germline CDR1 and CDR2: SGHTA and FQGNSA. This CDR3 has 12 residues. As DNA, the CDR3 is TGTGCCAGCAGCTCCAGCCCAGATACGCAGTATTTT. Protein sequence: CASSSSPDTQYF.

The table lists this clonotype with a few counts. The chain links TRBV5-1 to TRBJ2-7; 7 positions agree with TRBD1. The J segment lost 2 bases and the V segment lost 5 bases, leaving 10 bases of the junction unmatched. From germline, CDR1 is SGHRS and CDR2 YFSETQ. The CDR3 runs to 15 residues. The CDR3 sequence is CASSSGTAYPYEQYV. The DNA for the CDR3 is TGCGCCAGCAGTTCCGGGACAGCTTATCCCTACGAGCAGTACGTC.

The gene calls are TRBV27 and TRBJ1-6, with no clear D. V shed 6 bases and J shed 11 bases, with 14 bases lying between them. The CDR3 extends over 13 amino acids. CDR1 MNHEY and CDR2 SMNVEV come from the germline V gene (reference sequence). CDR3 residues: CASSFTSAAPLHF. CDR3 in DNA: TGTGCCAGCAGCTTCACCTCGGCCGCACCCCTCCACTTT.

The table lists this clonotype with a few counts. V and J are TRBV5-8 and TRBJ2-3; TRBD2 matches 9 bases. This CDR3 has 19 residues. Per germline, CDR1 SGHTS and CDR2 YDEGEE. J gave up 3 bases and V 0 bases, and 14 bases lay outside the gene matches. The CDR3 spells CASSLAGGGAVVVTDTQYF. The DNA of the CDR3 is TGTGCCAGCAGCTTGGCCGGCGGGGGGGCCGTTGTTGTTACAGATACGCAGTATTTT.

The J gene is TRBJ2-7, the V gene TRBV29-1, with a weak D call TRBD1 (6 bases). Looked up from germline, CDR1 is SQVTM and CDR2 is ANQGSEA. V was shortened by 4 bases and J by 6 bases, with 10 bases between the two germline ends. This CDR3 is built from 11 residues. CDR3 amino acids: CSVVVRGEQYV. As DNA, the CDR3 is TGCAGCGTTGTCGTCAGGGGCGAGCAGTACGTC.